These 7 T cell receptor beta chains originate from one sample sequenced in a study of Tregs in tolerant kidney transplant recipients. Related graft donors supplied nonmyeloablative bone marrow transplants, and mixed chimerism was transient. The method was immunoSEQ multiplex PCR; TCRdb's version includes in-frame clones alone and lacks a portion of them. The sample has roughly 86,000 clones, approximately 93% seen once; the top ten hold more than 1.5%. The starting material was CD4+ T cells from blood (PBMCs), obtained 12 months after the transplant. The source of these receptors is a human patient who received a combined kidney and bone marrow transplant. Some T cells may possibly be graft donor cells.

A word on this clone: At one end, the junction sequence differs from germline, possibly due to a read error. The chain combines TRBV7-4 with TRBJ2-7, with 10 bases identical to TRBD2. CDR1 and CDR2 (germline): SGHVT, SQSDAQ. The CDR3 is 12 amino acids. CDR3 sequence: CASSYGGTSAPF. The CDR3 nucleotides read TGTGCCAGCAGCTATGGGGGGACTAGCGCCCCCTTC.

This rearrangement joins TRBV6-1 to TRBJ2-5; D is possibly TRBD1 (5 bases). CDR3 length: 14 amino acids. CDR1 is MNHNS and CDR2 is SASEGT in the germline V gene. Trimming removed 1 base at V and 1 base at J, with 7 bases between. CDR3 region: CASSEGTGQETQYF. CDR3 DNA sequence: TGTGCCAGCAGTGAAGGTACAGGCCAAGAGACCCAGTACTTC.

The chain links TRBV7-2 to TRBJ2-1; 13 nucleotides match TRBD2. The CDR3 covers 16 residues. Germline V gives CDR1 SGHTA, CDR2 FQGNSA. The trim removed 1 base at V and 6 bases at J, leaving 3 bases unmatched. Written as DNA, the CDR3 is TGTGCCAGCAGCTTAGGACTAGCGGGAGGTTCCAATGAGCAGTTCTTC. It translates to CASSLGLAGGSNEQFF.

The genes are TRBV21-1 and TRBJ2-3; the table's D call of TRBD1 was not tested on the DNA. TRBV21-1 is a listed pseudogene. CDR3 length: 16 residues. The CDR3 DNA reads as TGTGCCAGCAGCAAAGTGAGGGGACAGCCCTACGATACGCAGTATTTT. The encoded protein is CASSKVRGQPYDTQYF.

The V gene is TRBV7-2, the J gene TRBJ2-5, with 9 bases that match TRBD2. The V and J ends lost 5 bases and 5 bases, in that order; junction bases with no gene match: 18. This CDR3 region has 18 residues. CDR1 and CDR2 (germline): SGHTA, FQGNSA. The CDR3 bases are TGTGCCAGCAGCAAATTTCCGGGACTAGCTTTGACCGTGGAGACCCAGTACTTC. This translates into CASSKFPGLALTVETQYF.

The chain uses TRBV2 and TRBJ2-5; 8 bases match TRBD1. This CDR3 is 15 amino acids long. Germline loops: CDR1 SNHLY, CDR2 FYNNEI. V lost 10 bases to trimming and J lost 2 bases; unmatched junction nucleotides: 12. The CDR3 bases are TGTGCCACCCATTATTTAACAGGGGGGCAAGAGACCCAGTACTTC. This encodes CATHYLTGGQETQYF.

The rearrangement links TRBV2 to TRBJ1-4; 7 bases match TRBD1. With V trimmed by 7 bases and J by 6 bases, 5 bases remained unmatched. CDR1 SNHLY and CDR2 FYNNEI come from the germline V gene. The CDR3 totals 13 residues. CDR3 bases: TGTGCCAGCAACAGGGGCCTAGATGAAAAACTGTTTTTT. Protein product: CASNRGLDEKLFF.